This entry describes one TCR beta chain. Its target antigen remains unknown. Qualities for individual bases were not recorded, and no much larger clone is one base off. The library was generated by PCR. Data came from an Illumina HiSeq 2500. Molecular barcoding was employed in the preparation of TCR libraries, with unique molecular identifiers being used to normalize TCRbeta repertoire quantification. In TCRdb, the public reads were trimmed at Q25 with fastp and aligned with MiXCR, with productive beta chains retained. Records with the same CDR3 protein are collapsed into one entry carrying the most frequent genes and DNA. This sample gives some 280,000 distinct CDR3 sequences in total; approximately 9.8% of them show up just once. Of the sample, over 9% is held by the ten largest clones. This entry is derived from a study of T-cell reconstitution after alpha-beta-depleted transplantation in children (dated by TCRdb to about 2016). About the study as a whole: T-cell immune reconstitution after TCRalphabeta/CD19-depleted allogeneic hematopoietic cell transplantation in children was quantitatively tracked in the study by means of TCR repertoire profiling.

CDR1 and CDR2 (DFQATT, SNEGSKA) derive from the germline V gene (reference sequence). There are 14 amino acids in the CDR3, from cysteine to phenylalanine inclusive. Only the CDR3 DNA stays, 42 bases, in frame from base 1. After removal of 5 bases from V and 1 base from J, the junction retains 6 bases not matched to a gene. Rearrangement joined TRBV20-1 to TRBJ2-7, with 9 central nucleotides matching TRBD1. This receptor was taken from a human donor who donated a stem cell graft to a child with SCID. The sequences come from PBMCs from the stem cell graft donor, collected from the stem cell graft. The nucleotides read TGCAGTGCTTCCACCGGGACAGGGTCCTACGAGCAGTACTTC. Translated, this gives CSASTGTGSYEQYF.